Below, one TCR beta chain is given with its context. Its antigen is not identified. The sample originates from a study of shared clonotypes between healthy human individuals. The study, taken as a whole, reports: Shared across several donors were roughly 5% of the naive CD4 clonotypes.

Trimming removed 0 bases at V and 4 bases at J, with 11 bases between. This CDR3 contains 15 residues. Germline V gene lookup returns CDR1 SGHDN and CDR2 FVKESK. Data came from immunoSEQ multiplex PCR; TCRdb stores just in-frame clones and leaves some out. The table lists over a million clones, 95% to 97% of them singletons. The clonotype originates from a man aged 25 to 45 in good health. Sequencing was performed on naive CD4+ T cells sorted from blood. Subset specified: CD45RA+ positively selected. V usage is TRBV14 and J usage is TRBJ2-3, with D possibly matching TRBD2 (6 bases). In DNA form, the CDR3 reads TGTGCCAGCAGCCAAGAACTAGCTTATGCAGATACGCAGTATTTT. As protein: CASSQELAYADTQYF. The complete variable domain, with remaining parts taken from reference TRBV14 and TRBJ2-3, reads EAGVTQFPSHSVIEKGQTVTLRCDPISGHDNLYWYRRVMGKEIKFLLHFVKESKQDESGMPNNRFLAERTGGTYSTLKVQPAELEDSGVYFCASSQELAYADTQYFGPGTRLTVL.